This T cell receptor beta chain came from a study of blood T cell repertoires in COVID-19. Turning to the study itself: The United States, Italy and Spain provided the acute and convalescent COVID-19 samples. PBMCs, B-cell-depleted T cells, or T cells provided the cDNA or gDNA that made up the material.

V gave up 0 bases and J gave up 8 bases, with 13 bases separating them. In germline, CDR1 is ENHRY, CDR2 SYGVKD. There are 14 residues in the CDR3. TCRdb's copy holds only in-frame clones and misses some; the assay was immunoSEQ multiplex PCR. The sample shows roughly 160,000 clones, 81% of them seen only once. The participants were between about 18 and 90 years old and came from 24 US areas. Cohort allocation depended upon clinical history that participants reported. The V gene is TRBV10-3, the J gene TRBJ1-2; no clear D gene. The specimen was PBMCs or T cells enriched from blood (not recorded which). This TCR was sampled from a woman aged 40 to 50 with acute COVID-19. In nucleotides, the CDR3 is TGTGCCATCAGTGAGTCTGGCAAAGAGGGAGGCTACACCTTC. It is translated as CAISESGKEGGYTF.